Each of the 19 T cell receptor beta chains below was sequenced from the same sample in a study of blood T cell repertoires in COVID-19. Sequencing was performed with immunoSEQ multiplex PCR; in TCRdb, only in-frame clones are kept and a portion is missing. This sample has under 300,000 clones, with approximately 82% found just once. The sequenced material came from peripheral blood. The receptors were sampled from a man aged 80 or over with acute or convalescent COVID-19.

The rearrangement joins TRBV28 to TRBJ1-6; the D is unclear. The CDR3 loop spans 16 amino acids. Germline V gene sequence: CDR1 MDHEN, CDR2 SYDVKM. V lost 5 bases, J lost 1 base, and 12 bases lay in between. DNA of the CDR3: TGTGCCAGCAGTCCTTCGAGCGGGTCCTATAATTCACCCCTCCACTTT. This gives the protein CASSPSSGSYNSPLHF.

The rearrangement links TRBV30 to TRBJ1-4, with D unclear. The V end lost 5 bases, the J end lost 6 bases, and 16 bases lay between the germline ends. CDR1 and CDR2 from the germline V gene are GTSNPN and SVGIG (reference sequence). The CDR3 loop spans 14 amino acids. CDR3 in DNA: TGTGCCTGGGTCGGGAAAAATGGGGATGAAAAACTGTTTTTT. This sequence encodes CAWVGKNGDEKLFF.

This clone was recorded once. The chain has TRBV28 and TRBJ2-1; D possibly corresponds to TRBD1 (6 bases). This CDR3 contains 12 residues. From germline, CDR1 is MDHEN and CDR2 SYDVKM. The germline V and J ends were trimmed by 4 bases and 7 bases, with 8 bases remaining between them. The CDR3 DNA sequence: TGTGCCAGCAGTTCAGGGGAGAATGAGCAGTTCTTC. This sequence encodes CASSSGENEQFF.

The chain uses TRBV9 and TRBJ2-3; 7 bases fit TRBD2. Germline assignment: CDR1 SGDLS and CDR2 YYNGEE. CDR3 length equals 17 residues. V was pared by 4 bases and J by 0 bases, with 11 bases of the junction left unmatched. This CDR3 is CASSTSGGSPSTDTQYF. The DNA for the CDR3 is TGTGCCAGCAGCACCTCCGGGGGGAGTCCTAGCACAGATACGCAGTATTTT.

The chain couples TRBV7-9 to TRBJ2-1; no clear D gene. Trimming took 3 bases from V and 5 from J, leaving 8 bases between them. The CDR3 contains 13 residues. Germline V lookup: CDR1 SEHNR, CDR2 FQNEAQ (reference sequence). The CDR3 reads CASSFNTNNEQFF. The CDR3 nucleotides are TGTGCCAGCAGCTTTAACACTAACAATGAGCAGTTCTTC. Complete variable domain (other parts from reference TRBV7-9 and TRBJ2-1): DTGVSQNPRHKITKRGQNVTFRCDPISEHNRLYWYRQTLGQGPEFLTYFQNEAQLEKSRLLSDRFSAERPKGSFSTLEIQRTEQGDSAMYLCASSFNTNNEQFFGPGTRLTVL.

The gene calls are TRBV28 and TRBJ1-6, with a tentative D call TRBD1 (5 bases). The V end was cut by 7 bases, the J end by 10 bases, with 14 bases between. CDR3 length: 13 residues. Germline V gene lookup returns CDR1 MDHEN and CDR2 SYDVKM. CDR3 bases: TGTGCCAGCACGGGCAGGGCTTACTCACCCCTCCACTTT. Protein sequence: CASTGRAYSPLHF.

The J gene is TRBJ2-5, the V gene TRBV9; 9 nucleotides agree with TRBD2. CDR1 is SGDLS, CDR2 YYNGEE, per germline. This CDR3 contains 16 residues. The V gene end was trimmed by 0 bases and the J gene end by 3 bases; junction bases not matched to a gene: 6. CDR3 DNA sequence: TGTGCCAGCAGCGTAGTAGCGGGAGCATCGGAAGAGACCCAGTACTTC. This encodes CASSVVAGASEETQYF.

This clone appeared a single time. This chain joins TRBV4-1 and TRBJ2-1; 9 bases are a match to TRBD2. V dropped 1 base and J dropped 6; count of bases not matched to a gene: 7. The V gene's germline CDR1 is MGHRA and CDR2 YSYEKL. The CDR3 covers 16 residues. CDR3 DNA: TGCGCCAGCAGCCAAGTCGGCGGGAGGGCGGTCAATGAGCAGTTCTTC. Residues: CASSQVGGRAVNEQFF.

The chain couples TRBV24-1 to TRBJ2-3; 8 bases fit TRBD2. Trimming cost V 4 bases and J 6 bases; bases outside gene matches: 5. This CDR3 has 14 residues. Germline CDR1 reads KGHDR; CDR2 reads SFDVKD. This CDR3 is CATSDAGGPDTQYF. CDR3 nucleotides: TGTGCCACCAGTGACGCGGGAGGCCCGGATACGCAGTATTTT.

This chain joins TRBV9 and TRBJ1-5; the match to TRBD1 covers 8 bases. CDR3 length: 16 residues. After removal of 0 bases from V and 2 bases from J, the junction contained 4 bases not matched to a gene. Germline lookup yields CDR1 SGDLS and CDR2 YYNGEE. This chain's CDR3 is CASSVGPGQGNQPQHF. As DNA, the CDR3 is TGTGCCAGCAGCGTAGGTCCGGGACAGGGCAATCAGCCCCAGCATTTT.

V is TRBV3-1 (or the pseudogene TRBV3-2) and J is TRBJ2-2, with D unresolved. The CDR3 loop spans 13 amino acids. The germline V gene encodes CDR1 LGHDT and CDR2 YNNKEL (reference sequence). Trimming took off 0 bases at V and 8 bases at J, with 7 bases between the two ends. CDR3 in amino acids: CASSQDRGGELFF. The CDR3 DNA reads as TGTGCCAGCAGCCAAGATCGAGGAGGGGAGCTGTTTTTT.

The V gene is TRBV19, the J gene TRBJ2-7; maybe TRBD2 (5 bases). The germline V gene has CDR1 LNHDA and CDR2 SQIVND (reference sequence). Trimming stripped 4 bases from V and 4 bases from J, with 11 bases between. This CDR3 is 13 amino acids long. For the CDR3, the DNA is TGTGCCAGTAGTAGAGGACGGACTTACGAGCAGTACTTC. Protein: CASSRGRTYEQYF.

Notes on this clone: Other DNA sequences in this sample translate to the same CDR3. The CDR3 protein is CASSLGPPGGRETQYF. In DNA form, the CDR3 reads TGTGCCAGCAGCTTGGGCCCTCCGGGAGGGAGAGAGACCCAGTACTTC. The chain is built from TRBV5-6 and TRBJ2-5, with TRBD2 identical over 8 bases. V shed 0 bases, J shed 4 bases, and the junction held 8 bases outside the gene matches. The CDR3 loop spans 16 amino acids. Germline V gene sequence: CDR1 SGHDT, CDR2 YYEEEE.

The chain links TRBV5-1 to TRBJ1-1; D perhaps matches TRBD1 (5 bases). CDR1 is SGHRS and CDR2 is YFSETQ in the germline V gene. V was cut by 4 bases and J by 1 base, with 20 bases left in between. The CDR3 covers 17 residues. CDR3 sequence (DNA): TGCGCCAGCAGCCCGGAAGGTCTTTTGGGGGGGAACACTGAAGCTTTCTTT. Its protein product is CASSPEGLLGGNTEAFF.

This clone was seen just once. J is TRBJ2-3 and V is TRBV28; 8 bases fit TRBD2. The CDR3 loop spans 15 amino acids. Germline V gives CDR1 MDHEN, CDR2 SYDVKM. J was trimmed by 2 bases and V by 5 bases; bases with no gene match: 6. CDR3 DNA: TGTGCCAGCAGTGGAACTAGCGGTTACACAGATACGCAGTATTTT. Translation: CASSGTSGYTDTQYF.

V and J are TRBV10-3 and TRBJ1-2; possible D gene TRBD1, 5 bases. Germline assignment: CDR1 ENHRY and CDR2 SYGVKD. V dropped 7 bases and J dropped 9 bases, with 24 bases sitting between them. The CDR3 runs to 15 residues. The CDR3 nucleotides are TGTGCCATCACCCAAGGAGGGGAGCGTGGGTCGAGCTACACCTTC. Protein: CAITQGGERGSSYTF.

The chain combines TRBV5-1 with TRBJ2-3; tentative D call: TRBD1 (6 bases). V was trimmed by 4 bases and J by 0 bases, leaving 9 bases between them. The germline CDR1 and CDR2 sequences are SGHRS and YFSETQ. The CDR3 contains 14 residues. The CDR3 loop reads CASSGGPSTDTQYF. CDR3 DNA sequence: TGCGCCAGCAGCGGGGGCCCAAGCACAGATACGCAGTATTTT.

CDR3 nucleotide sequence: TGTGCCTGGAACAGGGGTGAAGCTTTCTTT. Its translation: CAWNRGEAFF. The gene calls are TRBV30 and TRBJ1-1, with 7 bases fitting TRBD1. With 4 bases clipped from V and 7 bases from J, the junction kept 0 bases outside the gene matches. The CDR3 has 10 amino acids. The germline V gene encodes CDR1 GTSNPN and CDR2 SVGIG (reference sequence).

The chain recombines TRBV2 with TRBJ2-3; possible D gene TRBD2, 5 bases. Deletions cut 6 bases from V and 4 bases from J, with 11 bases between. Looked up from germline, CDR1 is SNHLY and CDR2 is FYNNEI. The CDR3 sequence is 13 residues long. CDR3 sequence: CASRTDSADTQYF. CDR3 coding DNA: TGTGCCAGCAGAACGGACTCCGCAGATACGCAGTATTTT.